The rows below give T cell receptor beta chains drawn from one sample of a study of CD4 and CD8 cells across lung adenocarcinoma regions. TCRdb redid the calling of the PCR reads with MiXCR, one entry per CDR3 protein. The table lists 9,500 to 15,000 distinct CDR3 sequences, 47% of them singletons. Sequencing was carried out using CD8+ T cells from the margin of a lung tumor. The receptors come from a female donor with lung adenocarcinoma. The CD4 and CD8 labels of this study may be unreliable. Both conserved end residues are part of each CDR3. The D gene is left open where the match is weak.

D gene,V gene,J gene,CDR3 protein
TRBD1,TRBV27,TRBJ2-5,CASSPRQGEETQYF
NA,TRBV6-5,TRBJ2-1,CASSYSRGPSSYNEQFF
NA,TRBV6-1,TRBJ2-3,CACSGSGHPATDTQYF
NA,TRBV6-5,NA,CASSSIIPARLAKDTQYF
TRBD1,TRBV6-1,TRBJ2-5,CATIRDSKQETQYF
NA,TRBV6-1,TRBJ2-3,CARSEGARGQETQYF
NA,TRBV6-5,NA,CASSYAGSYEQYF
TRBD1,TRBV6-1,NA,CASSERTGVYEQYF
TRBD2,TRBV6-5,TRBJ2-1,CASSFSGASGDEQFF
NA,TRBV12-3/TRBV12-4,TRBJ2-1,CASPPRVNEQFF
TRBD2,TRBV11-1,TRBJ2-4,CASSPRGGSRRKNIQYF
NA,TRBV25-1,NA,CASSPLGQSSCTDEQYF
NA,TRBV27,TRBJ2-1,CASSLFGSAEQFF
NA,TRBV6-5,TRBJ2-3,CASSYGGGRAADTQYF
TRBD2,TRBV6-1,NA,CAGREREYKDIQYF
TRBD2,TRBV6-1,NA,CASGTSGAIETQYF